The 20 T cell receptor beta chains in this list originate from one sample, sequenced in a study of cytomegalovirus exposure and HLA in healthy donors. This PCR relied on a set of 60 Vbeta primers and 13 Jbeta primers. TCRdb's table, derived via immunoSEQ multiplex PCR, lists solely in-frame clones and lacks some. The data show about 160,000 clones, with about four fifths seen just once and approximately 1.5% held by the top ten. Sequenced sample: PBMCs. The receptors were gathered from a girl aged 10-17 years in good health and CMV-seropositive.

The chain recombines TRBV28 with TRBJ1-4; 11 bases agree with TRBD1. The germline gives CDR1 MDHEN, CDR2 SYDVKM. The CDR3 is 17 amino acids. The J segment lost 8 bases and the V segment lost 6 bases, leaving 14 bases of the junction unmatched. This CDR3 reads CASSQDRGLFWEEKLFF. The CDR3 nucleotides are TGTGCCAGCAGCCAGGACAGGGGGCTTTTTTGGGAGGAAAAACTGTTTTTT.

The chain recombines TRBV29-1 with TRBJ1-4, with 8 nucleotides matching TRBD1. The CDR3 covers 14 residues. Germline V gene lookup returns CDR1 SQVTM and CDR2 ANQGSEA. V shed 5 bases, J shed 7 bases, and the junction held 9 bases outside the gene matches. CDR3: CSVFRTGMGEKLFF. In DNA, the CDR3 is TGCAGCGTTTTCCGGACAGGGATGGGTGAAAAACTGTTTTTT.

This clone showed up just once. The genes are TRBV7-6 and TRBJ2-7; a weak D match, TRBD1 (6 bases). V was shortened by 0 bases and J by 5 bases, with 23 bases between the two germline ends. Germline V gene sequence: CDR1 SGHVS, CDR2 FNYEAQ. This CDR3 contains 18 residues. The CDR3 here is CASSLAEEDQGFLHEQYF. The CDR3 DNA is TGTGCCAGCAGCTTAGCAGAGGAGGACCAGGGGTTTCTCCACGAGCAGTACTTC.

The chain has TRBV28 and TRBJ2-1; D may be TRBD2 (7 bases). The V end lost 5 bases, the J end lost 4 bases, and 27 bases lay between the germline ends. The length of the CDR3 is 19 residues. From germline, CDR1 is MDHEN and CDR2 SYDVKM. The CDR3 bases are TGTGCCAGCAGTACCGAGGGGGAGGGTAGCCCGACCCTATACAATGAGCAGTTCTTC. It encodes CASSTEGEGSPTLYNEQFF.

The chain couples TRBV14 to TRBJ2-5; 12 nucleotides align to TRBD1. The CDR3 loop spans 16 amino acids. The V segment lost 1 base and the J segment 4 bases; nucleotides outside the gene matches: 4. The germline V gene has CDR1 SGHDN and CDR2 FVKESK. The CDR3 sequence: CASSQVLGQGAETQYF. In DNA, the CDR3 is TGTGCCAGCAGCCAAGTTTTGGGACAGGGGGCAGAGACCCAGTACTTC.

The CDR3: CASSQSLAGGITDTQYF. The CDR3 bases are TGCGCCAGCAGCCAGTCATTAGCGGGGGGTATCACAGATACGCAGTATTTT. This rearrangement joins TRBV4-3 to TRBJ2-3; TRBD2 matches 10 bases. This CDR3 has 17 residues. Germline CDR1 and CDR2: LGHNA and YSLEER. Unmatched junction bases numbered 8, after V lost 3 bases and J lost 2 bases.

The chain carries TRBV7-9 and TRBJ2-1, with 8 bases matching TRBD2. CDR3 size: 17 residues. CDR1 and CDR2 from the germline V gene are SEHNR and FQNEAQ (reference sequence). The J segment lost 10 bases and the V segment lost 3 bases, leaving 17 bases of the junction unmatched. CDR3 in DNA: TGTGCCAGCAGCTTTCTGGGATTAGCGGGGACCTCGGGGGAGCAGTTCTTC. Translating gives CASSFLGLAGTSGEQFF.

The chain couples TRBV5-4 to TRBJ1-1; 9 nucleotides agree with TRBD1. Trimming cost V 4 bases and J 4 bases; bases outside gene matches: 5. Germline assignment: CDR1 SGHNT and CDR2 YYREEE (reference sequence). The CDR3 is made up of 14 amino acids. Here the CDR3 reads CASSRTGEGTEAFF. CDR3 nucleotides: TGTGCCAGCAGCCGGACAGGGGAGGGCACTGAAGCTTTCTTT.

The gene calls are TRBV7-8 and TRBJ1-4, with 10 bases lining up with TRBD1. CDR1 and CDR2 (germline): SGHVS, FQNEAQ. V lost 4 bases and J lost 1; bases outside the gene matches: 3. This CDR3 is 16 amino acids long. CDR3 residues: CASSSRDRGTNEKLFF. The CDR3 DNA sequence: TGTGCCAGCAGCTCCCGGGACAGGGGAACTAATGAAAAACTGTTTTTT.

This clone was observed a handful of times. This chain uses TRBV10-3 with TRBJ1-1; 12 nucleotides agree with TRBD1. CDR1 and CDR2 from the germline V gene are ENHRY and SYGVKD. With 4 bases clipped from V and 4 bases from J, the junction kept 16 bases outside the gene matches. There are 19 residues in the CDR3. The CDR3 here is CAISAPPGTGGGSGTEAFF. The CDR3 region has the DNA TGTGCCATCAGTGCCCCTCCCGGGACAGGGGGCGGGTCGGGCACTGAAGCTTTCTTT.

The chain employs TRBV7-2 and TRBJ1-2; perhaps TRBD1 as D (6 bases). This CDR3 region has 13 residues. With 5 bases removed from V and 8 bases from J, the gap between germline ends came to 15 bases. CDR1 and CDR2 (germline): SGHTA, FQGNSA. The CDR3 DNA reads as TGTGCCAGCAGCGCCGGACAGCCTGGGGGCTACACCTTC. Its translation is CASSAGQPGGYTF.

The V call is TRBV9, the J call TRBJ2-5; D is perhaps TRBD2 (6 bases). CDR1 and CDR2 from the germline V gene are SGDLS and YYNGEE. Trimming shortened V by 0 bases and J by 5 bases, and 14 bases separated the two germline ends. The CDR3 loop spans 15 amino acids. The CDR3 coding sequence is TGTGCCAGCAGCGTAGGTGGGAGGAACTGGGAGACCCAGTACTTC. Protein sequence: CASSVGGRNWETQYF.

This rearrangement joins TRBV10-2 to TRBJ2-6, with D uncertain. Germline V gene sequence: CDR1 WSHSY, CDR2 SAAADI. Trimming took off 8 bases at V and 4 bases at J, with 6 bases between the two ends. CDR3 length: 12 residues. CDR3: CASGDGANVLTF. The CDR3, as DNA: TGCGCCAGCGGAGACGGGGCCAACGTCCTGACTTTC.

The chain carries TRBV9 and TRBJ1-3; D gene unclear. The V gene lost 6 bases and the J gene lost 0 bases, with 13 bases spanning the gap. The CDR3 contains 15 residues. Germline values: CDR1 SGDLS, CDR2 YYNGEE. The chain's CDR3 is CASTPSGDSGNTIYF. The CDR3 DNA reads TGTGCCAGCACTCCTTCCGGGGACTCTGGAAACACCATATATTTT.

About this clone: The sample has other DNA sequences that encode this CDR3 too. The genes are TRBV18 and TRBJ2-2; D possibly corresponds to TRBD1 (6 bases). Trimming took 3 bases from V and 0 from J, leaving 8 bases between them. CDR3 length: 15 residues. Per the germline V gene, CDR1 is KGHSH and CDR2 is LQKENI. The CDR3 loop reads CASSPRTANTGELFF. The CDR3 DNA sequence: TGTGCCAGCTCACCCCGGACAGCGAACACCGGGGAGCTGTTTTTT. The whole variable domain, remainder taken from reference TRBV18 and TRBJ2-2, is NAGVMQNPRHLVRRRGQEARLRCSPMKGHSHVYWYRQLPEEGLKFMVYLQKENIIDESGMPKERFSAEFPKEGPSILRIQQVVRGDSAAYFCASSPRTANTGELFFGEGSRLTVL.

The V and J genes are TRBV2 and TRBJ1-2; 7 positions match TRBD1. Germline values: CDR1 SNHLY, CDR2 FYNNEI. V was clipped by 7 bases and J by 0 bases; unmatched bases: 14. This CDR3 contains 17 residues. CDR3 in amino acids: CASNLQGIYSPNYGYTF. The CDR3 bases are TGTGCCAGCAATCTACAGGGGATTTATTCTCCTAACTATGGCTACACCTTC.

The sample holds a few counts of this clone. This sequence joins TRBV5-5 and TRBJ2-1; D may be TRBD1 (6 bases). This CDR3 has 16 residues. V lost 0 bases to trimming and J lost 7 bases, with 17 bases between them. The V gene's germline CDR1 is SGHKS and CDR2 YYEKEE (reference sequence). CDR3 DNA: TGTGCCAGCAGCTTGGGCCCAGGGGACATGAGGAATGAGCAGTTCTTC. Encoded protein: CASSLGPGDMRNEQFF.

This chain connects TRBV27 to TRBJ2-7, with 9 positions matching TRBD2. Germline values: CDR1 MNHEY, CDR2 SMNVEV (reference sequence). The CDR3 totals 15 residues. The V and J ends lost 3 bases and 2 bases, in that order; junction bases with no gene match: 5. The CDR3 region has the DNA TGTGCCAGCAGTTTCGAGTCTAGCGGGGCCTACGAGCAGTACTTC. Translating it yields CASSFESSGAYEQYF.

The rearrangement uses TRBV19 and TRBJ2-2; D perhaps matches TRBD1 (5 bases). V was cut by 6 bases and J by 4 bases, with 12 bases left in between. CDR1 is LNHDA and CDR2 is SQIVND in the germline V gene (reference sequence). CDR3 length: 14 amino acids. CDR3 amino acids: CASRAGIFTGELFF. The CDR3 DNA reads TGTGCCAGTAGGGCAGGGATATTCACCGGGGAGCTGTTTTTT.

This clone was detected once. The chain carries TRBV6-1 and TRBJ1-2, with TRBD1 identical over 7 bases. The CDR3 spans 14 residues. V lost 6 bases to trimming and J lost 7 bases; unmatched junction nucleotides: 11. Germline-derived CDR1 and CDR2 are MNHNS and SASEGT. This chain's CDR3 is CASRTGSVPGGYTF. Here the CDR3 DNA reads TGTGCCAGCAGGACAGGGTCGGTACCGGGTGGCTACACCTTC.